This entry features one T cell receptor beta chain sequence. The source of the sample is a study of blood T cell repertoires in COVID-19. Germline-derived CDR1 and CDR2 are LNHNV and YYDKDF (reference sequence). The CDR3 covers 13 residues. Trimming stripped 0 bases from V and 9 bases from J, with 11 bases between. Repertoires were generated with immunoSEQ multiplex PCR, while TCRdb's copy carries only in-frame clones and drops some. The sample holds roughly 80,000 clones, about 83% seen once. The sequence derives from a human donor in a cohort sampled during active COVID-19. The chain recombines TRBV15 with TRBJ1-1; D is possibly TRBD1 (5 bases). The sequenced sample consisted of peripheral blood. The CDR3 loop reads CATSRDRAGKAFF. CDR3 bases: TGTGCCACCAGCAGAGATCGGGCAGGGAAAGCTTTCTTT.